This T cell receptor beta chain stems from a study of blood T cells in healthy people across ages (dated by TCRdb to 2015 to 2017). A note on the overall study: In model experiments, roughly one uniquely barcoded TCR beta cDNA molecule per two T cells was captured by template switching. The study measured age-related changes in TCR beta repertoire diversity using deep sequencing normalized with unique cDNA molecular identifiers. Four age groups were formed from the donors: young (average roughly 16 years), middle-aged (just under 40), aged (roughly 56) and long-lived (less than 85). To avoid experimental bias, donors of different ages were randomly spread across the sequencing lanes. The study analyzed two additional independent replicas of 1 million unique cDNA reads from the same blood draw for two donors, one aged 18 to 30 and one aged 80 or older. Findings and caveats that apply to the study as a whole: Compared with the aged group, the long-lived group had more naive CD4+ T cells, fewer expanded clones and increased TCR diversity, suggesting age selection. Observed TCR beta diversity per million T cells fell roughly linearly with age, and a significant reduction was already apparent by age around 39. Estimates of total diversity from one million sequenced T cells were regarded as lower bounds and underestimates. Donor CMV infection status was unknown, potentially confounding age-related changes in expanded clonotypes. Because profiling used bulk unsorted PBMCs, naive and antigen-experienced compartments could not be compared conclusively. Observed TCR beta diversity correlated strongly with the percentage of naive T cells measured by flow cytometry.

This clonotype was seen a handful of times. Its antigen is currently not known. Per-base qualities were not stored, and no clone one base away is much larger. There are 14 amino acids in the CDR3, from cysteine to phenylalanine inclusive. The only DNA kept is the CDR3, 42 bases in frame from the first base. CDR1 and CDR2, per the germline V gene, are ENHRY and SYGVKD. The library relied on 5' RACE. Data came from an Illumina HiSeq 2500. A second PCR of roughly 7 to 12 cycles was performed with a sample-barcoded 5' primer and a J-beta primer mix. A unique molecular identifier was introduced onto each TCR beta cDNA molecule by a template-switch 5' adaptor carrying 12 random nucleotides. Each sample yielded at least 3 million CDR3-containing paired-end reads. All of the RNA was converted into first-strand cDNA using the Mint cDNA synthesis kit, with a TRBC-specific oligonucleotide serving as the primer. After uracil-DNA glycosylase treatment, a first 18-cycle PCR used universal primers M1SS and BC2_uni_R on all cDNA. In the original analysis: Each sample was normalized by randomly selecting 1 million high-quality reads, each carrying a distinct molecular identifier. Instead of being binned into consensus sequences, reads that shared molecular identifiers were thrown out. MiTCR, run with a Q25 quality threshold and the strictest error-elimination algorithm, handled CDR3 identification, clonotype clustering and error correction. Lower-bound total TCR beta diversity was estimated with a nonparametric unseen species model using Euler transformation. In TCRdb, the public reads were trimmed at Q25 with fastp and aligned with MiXCR, with productive beta chains retained. Entries are consolidated by CDR3 protein sequence, retaining the most common genes and DNA. The V and J calls come from TCRdb's annotation, not from the publication. For this sample the table gives 590,000 or so distinct CDR3 sequences, of which about 28% were detected only once. In total, the top ten clones hold approximately 15% of the sample.

Donors were 39 systemically healthy Caucasian individuals from Russia aged 6 to 90 years. Each donor gave approximately 9.3 milliliters of peripheral blood, collected into EDTA-treated Vacutainer tubes. Ficoll-Paque density-gradient centrifugation was used to isolate PBMCs, with at least 6.5 million per sample. Trizol reagent was used to extract total RNA from the PBMCs, yielding at least 5.5 micrograms per sample. The percentages of naive CD45RAhigh/CD27high T cells were determined by flow cytometry on a PBMC aliquot from every donor. The rearranged chain carries TRBV10-3 and TRBJ1-1, with the D gene call left open. This clonotype originated in a woman of 80 years or more in good health. Sequenced material: blood. The CDR3 loop reads CAIRNRDFNTEAFF. The nucleotides read TGTGCAATCCGCAACAGAGATTTCAACACTGAAGCTTTCTTT.